Sequencing of this T cell receptor (beta chain) was carried out in a study of CD4+ T cells in melanoma. Turning to this clone: The antigen is not known.

Overall study results and limits: In melanoma, neoantigen-specific CD4+ T cells reportedly differed in differentiation state. A reported correlation linked neoantigen-specific CD4+ T cells to CD8+, macrophage and B cell function.

This table comes from immunoSEQ multiplex PCR, and its TCRdb copy is limited to in-frame clones, with some not included. The repertoire has around 100,000 clones, over 80% of them found once; the top ten carry 3% to 4%. Deletions cut 0 bases from V and 4 bases from J, with 16 bases between. Germline V lookup: CDR1 SGHRS, CDR2 YFSETQ. This CDR3 spans 16 amino acids. This TCR came from a human donor with melanoma. The rearrangement joins TRBV5-1 to TRBJ2-5; D is possibly TRBD2 (6 bases). Sequencing was done on a sample of peripheral blood. The CDR3 protein is CASSLVGGSVLETQYF. Written as DNA, the CDR3 is TGCGCCAGCAGCTTGGTTGGAGGGTCGGTTTTAGAGACCCAGTACTTC.